These 7 T cell receptor beta chains were all obtained from the same sample, sequenced in a study of blood T cell repertoires in COVID-19. Clones were sequenced by immunoSEQ multiplex PCR, and TCRdb holds only the in-frame ones, with some missing. The sample carries around 100,000 clones, roughly 88% recorded once. The sample consisted of peripheral blood. Receptor source: a woman aged 55-69 years with acute or convalescent COVID-19.

This clone has just one count. This chain connects TRBV19 to TRBJ2-3; TRBD1 might be the D (6 bases). The V and J ends lost 6 bases and 4 bases respectively, with 8 bases between them. Germline V gene sequence: CDR1 LNHDA, CDR2 SQIVND (reference sequence). CDR3 length equals 12 residues. As DNA, the CDR3 is TGTGCCAGTAGCAACAGGGCAGATACGCAGTATTTT. Translation gives CASSNRADTQYF.

The V and J genes are TRBV19 and TRBJ2-1; 9 nucleotides match TRBD2. Germline-derived CDR1 and CDR2 are LNHDA and SQIVND (reference sequence). The J segment lost 2 bases and the V segment lost 3 bases, leaving 8 bases of the junction unmatched. This CDR3 has 17 amino acids. The CDR3 sequence is CASSIFPSGVPYNEQFF. The CDR3 nucleotides are TGTGCCAGTAGTATCTTCCCTAGCGGGGTGCCCTACAATGAGCAGTTCTTC.

This rearrangement joins TRBV2 to TRBJ2-1, with 13 bases identical to TRBD2. J was trimmed by 5 bases and V by 8 bases; bases with no gene match: 6. Germline assignment: CDR1 SNHLY and CDR2 FYNNEI. This CDR3 contains 15 residues. The CDR3 nucleotides read TGTGCCAGCCTACGCGGGACTAGCGGGAACAATGAGCAGTTCTTC. Residues: CASLRGTSGNNEQFF.

The J gene is TRBJ2-1, the V gene TRBV28; D is unresolved. V lost 2 bases and J lost 8, with 4 bases in between. The CDR3 is made up of 11 amino acids. CDR1 MDHEN and CDR2 SYDVKM come from the germline V gene. In DNA form, the CDR3 reads TGTGCCAGCAGTTTACGGTATGAGCAGTTCTTC. It translates to CASSLRYEQFF.

V gene TRBV30 combines with J gene TRBJ1-1; unclear D gene. Trimming left V 1 base short and J 8 bases short, with 8 bases between. The CDR3 covers 11 residues. Germline values: CDR1 GTSNPN, CDR2 SVGIG (reference sequence). Written as DNA, the CDR3 is TGTGCCTGGAGTGGGGCATTCGAAGCTTTCTTT. It yields the protein CAWSGAFEAFF.

The rearrangement joins TRBV6-5 to TRBJ1-2; D not certain. Germline CDR1 is MNHEY and CDR2 is SVGAGI. The germline V and J ends were trimmed by 6 bases and 8 bases, with 16 bases remaining between them. CDR3 size: 13 residues. In DNA, the CDR3 is TGTGCCAGCAGGCCTTTGGGTGCGGGCGGCTACACCTTC. It yields the protein CASRPLGAGGYTF.

The V gene is TRBV30, the J gene TRBJ1-1; 9 nucleotides agree with TRBD1. Germline V gene sequence: CDR1 GTSNPN, CDR2 SVGIG (reference sequence). This CDR3 comprises 14 residues. V lost 2 bases, J lost 11 bases, and 12 bases stayed unmatched. This chain's CDR3 is CAWSQVPGQGWAFF. The CDR3 nucleotides read TGTGCCTGGAGTCAAGTCCCGGGACAGGGTTGGGCTTTCTTT.